A single sample is the source of the 12 T cell receptor beta chains below, sequenced in a study of tumor and adjacent non-tumor tissue in lung cancer. This sample's RNA came from whole unsorted tissue. Distant lung tissue was collected more than 3 cm away from the tumor edge. The library came from three nested PCR rounds adapted from ARM-PCR protocols. TCRdb used MiXCR to reprocess the multiplex PCR reads, holding one entry per CDR3 protein. Counted here are roughly 82,000 distinct CDR3 sequences, 65% to 80% occurring once; the ten biggest clones make up about a fifth. The source material was distant non-tumor lung tissue. The receptors were gathered from a woman aged 45-59 years with non-small cell lung cancer.

The rearrangement joins TRBV4-1 to TRBJ2-7; a weak D match, TRBD1 (5 bases). Germline CDR1 and CDR2: MGHRA and YSYEKL. CDR3 length: 14 residues. In DNA form, the CDR3 reads TGCGTCAGTAGCCATCCAGGGTCTCCCTACGAGCAGTACTTC. It yields the protein CVSSHPGSPYEQYF.

In its sample, this clonotype was seen a few times. A much larger clone differs from this one at a single base, so this may be a read error. This sequence joins TRBV14 and TRBJ2-3; D remains unclear. The germline gives CDR1 SGHDN, CDR2 FVKESK. V was cut by 8 bases and J by 7 bases, with 16 bases left in between. This CDR3 region has 13 residues. The CDR3 region has the DNA TGTGCCAGCCACCGAGACCCGATGAATACGCAGTATTTT. As protein: CASHRDPMNTQYF. Based on the CDR3 plus reference TRBV14 and TRBJ2-3, the full variable domain is EAGVTQFPSHSVIEKGQTVTLRCDPISGHDNLYWYRRVMGKEIKFLLHFVKESKQDESGMPNNRFLAERTGGTYSTLKVQPAELEDSGVYFCASHRDPMNTQYFGPGTRLTVL.

With respect to this clonotype: An end of the junction differs from the germline gene, which may be a read error. J is TRBJ2-1 and V is TRBV13, with TRBD1 as a possible D gene (6 bases). Germline CDR1 is PRHDT and CDR2 is FYEKMQ (reference sequence). The CDR3 has 13 amino acids. CDR3 sequence: CASNKDSHNEQFF. The CDR3 coding sequence is TGTGCGAGCAACAAGGACAGTCACAATGAGCAATTCTTC. Drawing the rest from reference TRBV13 and TRBJ2-1, the complete variable domain is AAGVIQSPRHLIKEKRETATLKCYPIPRHDTVYWYQQGPGQDPQFLISFYEKMQSDKGSIPDRFSAQQFSDYHSELNMSSLELGDSALYFCASNKDSHNEQFFGPGTRLTVL.

Worth noting for this clonotype: Compared with germline, one end of the junction differs, possibly owing to a read error. The chain has TRBV10-3 and TRBJ2-3, with a possible D match to TRBD2 (6 bases). Germline assignment: CDR1 ENHRY and CDR2 SYGVKD. The CDR3 sequence is 15 residues long. Here the CDR3 DNA reads TGTGCCATCAGTGAGGGAGGGATAACCACAGATACGCAATATTTT. Translating it yields CAISEGGITTDTQYF.

The sample holds many counts of this clonotype. V is TRBV13 and J is TRBJ2-5; D gene unclear. In germline, CDR1 is PRHDT, CDR2 FYEKMQ (reference sequence). CDR3 size: 14 residues. Trimming stripped 4 bases from V and 1 base from J, with 10 bases between. CDR3 DNA sequence: TGTGCCAGCAGCTCATACGGTTTCCAAGAGACCCAGTACTTC. Translating it yields CASSSYGFQETQYF.

This clonotype has a count of ten or more. V gene TRBV6-1 combines with J gene TRBJ2-3, with 8 bases matching TRBD1. The CDR3 is 16 residues long. Unmatched junction bases numbered 10, after V lost 3 bases and J lost 5 bases. Germline assignment: CDR1 MNHNS and CDR2 SASEGT. This chain's CDR3 is CASSEFAGGGIDTQYF. The CDR3 DNA follows: TGTGCCAGCAGTGAGTTTGCAGGGGGCGGAATAGATACGCAGTATTTT.

With respect to this clonotype: Sequence at one end of the junction differs from germline and may be a read error. This chain joins TRBV29-1 and TRBJ2-1, with D maybe TRBD2 (6 bases). The CDR3 length is 15 residues. CDR1 is SQVTM, CDR2 ANQGSEA, per germline. This CDR3 is CSVTREAVPYNEQFF. As DNA, the CDR3 is TGCAGCGTTACCAGGGAGGCGGTCCCCTATAATGAGCAGTTCTTC.

Note on this clonotype: This may be a read error, as it is one base from a much larger clone. The CDR3 coding sequence is TGTGCCACCTCACCAGAACAGACCCAGTACTTC. Amino acids: CATSPEQTQYF. The chain employs TRBV18 and TRBJ2-5; D gene unclear. The CDR3 is made up of 11 amino acids. Germline CDR1 reads KGHSH; CDR2 reads LQKENI. Full variable domain (rest looked up from reference TRBV18 and TRBJ2-5): NAGVMQNPRHLVRRRGQEARLRCSPMKGHSHVYWYRQLPEEGLKFMVYLQKENIIDESGMPKERFSAEFPKEGPSILRIQQVVRGDSAAYFCATSPEQTQYFGPGTRLLVL.

This chain uses TRBV24-1 with TRBJ2-1; D is undetermined. This CDR3 comprises 11 residues. CDR1 is KGHDR, CDR2 SFDVKD, per germline. CDR3 nucleotide sequence: TGTGTTACCAGTGACTACAATGAGCAGTTCTTC. Amino acid sequence: CVTSDYNEQFF.

The rearrangement joins TRBV6-1 to TRBJ1-5; no clear D gene. CDR3 size: 17 residues. Germline V gene sequence: CDR1 MNHNS, CDR2 SASEGT. The CDR3: CARKRSREGNSNQPQHF. CDR3 DNA sequence: TGTGCAAGAAAACGATCCCGGGAGGGAAATAGCAATCAGCCCCAGCATTTT.

About this clonotype itself: The conserved phenylalanine or tryptophan normally closing the CDR3 is absent here, so this likely arose from a read error. The chain is built from TRBV10-3 and TRBJ2-2, with a tentative D call TRBD2 (5 bases). This CDR3 has 14 amino acids. Looked up from germline, CDR1 is ENHRY and CDR2 is SYGVKD. CDR3 residues: CAISRDPYTWELFS. CDR3 in DNA: TGTGCCATCAGTCGGGATCCCTACACCTGGGAGCTGTTTTCT.

About this clonotype itself: The junction does not match germline at one end; this may be a read error. The chain joins TRBV24-1 to TRBJ2-2; TRBD2 matches at 12 bases. The CDR3 is made up of 17 amino acids. The germline CDR1 and CDR2 sequences are KGHDR and SFDVKD. CDR3 region: CATSVRTSGTNSGELFF. The CDR3 DNA sequence: TGTGCTACCAGTGTCCGGACTAGCGGGACGAACAGCGGGGAGCTGTTTTTT.